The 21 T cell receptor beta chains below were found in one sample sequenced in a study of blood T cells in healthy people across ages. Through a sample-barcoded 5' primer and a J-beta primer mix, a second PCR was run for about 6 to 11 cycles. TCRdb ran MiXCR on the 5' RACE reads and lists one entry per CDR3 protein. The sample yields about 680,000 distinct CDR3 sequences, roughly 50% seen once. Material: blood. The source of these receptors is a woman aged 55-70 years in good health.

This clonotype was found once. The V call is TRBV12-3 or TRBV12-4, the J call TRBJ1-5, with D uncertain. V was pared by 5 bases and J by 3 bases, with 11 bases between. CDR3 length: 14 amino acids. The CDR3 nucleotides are TGTGCCAGCAGTGCCACGGGGTACAATCAGCCCCAGCATTTT. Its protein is CASSATGYNQPQHF.

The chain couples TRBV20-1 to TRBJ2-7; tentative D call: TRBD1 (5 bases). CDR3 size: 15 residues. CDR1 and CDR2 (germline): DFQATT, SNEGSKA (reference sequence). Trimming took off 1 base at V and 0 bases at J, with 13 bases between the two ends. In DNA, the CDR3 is TGCAGTGCTAGAGTGGGGCGCACAAGCTCCTACGAGCAGTACTTC. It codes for CSARVGRTSSYEQYF.

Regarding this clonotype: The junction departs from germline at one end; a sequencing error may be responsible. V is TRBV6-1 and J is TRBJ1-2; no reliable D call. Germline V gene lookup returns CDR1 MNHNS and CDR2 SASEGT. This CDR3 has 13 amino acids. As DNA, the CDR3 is TGCGCCAGCAGTGAACTTGGGGAGCGGGGCTACACCTTC. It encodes CASSELGERGYTF.

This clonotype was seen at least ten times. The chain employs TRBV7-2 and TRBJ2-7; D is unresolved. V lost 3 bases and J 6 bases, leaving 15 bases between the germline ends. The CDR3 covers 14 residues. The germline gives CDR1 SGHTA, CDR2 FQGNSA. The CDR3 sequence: CASSLSVGSGEQYF. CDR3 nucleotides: TGTGCCAGCAGCTTGTCCGTCGGGTCGGGCGAGCAGTACTTC.

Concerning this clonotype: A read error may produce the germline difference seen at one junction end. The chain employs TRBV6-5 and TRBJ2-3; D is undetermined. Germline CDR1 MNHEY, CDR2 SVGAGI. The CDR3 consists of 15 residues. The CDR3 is CASSYSARFGDTRYF. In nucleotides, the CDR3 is TGTGCCAGCAGTTATTCGGCTCGCTTTGGCGATACGCGGTATTTT.

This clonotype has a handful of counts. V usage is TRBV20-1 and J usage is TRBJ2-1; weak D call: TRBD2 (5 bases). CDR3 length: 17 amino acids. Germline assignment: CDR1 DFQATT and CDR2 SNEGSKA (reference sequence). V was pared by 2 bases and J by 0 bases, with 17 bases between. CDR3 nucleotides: TGCAGTGCTAGACCCCTCGAGGGTGGGAGCTCCTACAATGAGCAGTTCTTC. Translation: CSARPLEGGSSYNEQFF.

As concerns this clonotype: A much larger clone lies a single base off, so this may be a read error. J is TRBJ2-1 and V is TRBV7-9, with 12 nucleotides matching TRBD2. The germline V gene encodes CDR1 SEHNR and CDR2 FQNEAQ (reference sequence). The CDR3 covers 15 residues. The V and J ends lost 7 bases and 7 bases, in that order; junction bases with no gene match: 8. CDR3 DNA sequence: TGTGCCAGCACCCCGAGGACTAGCGGGGAGAATGAGCAGTTCTTC. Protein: CASTPRTSGENEQFF.

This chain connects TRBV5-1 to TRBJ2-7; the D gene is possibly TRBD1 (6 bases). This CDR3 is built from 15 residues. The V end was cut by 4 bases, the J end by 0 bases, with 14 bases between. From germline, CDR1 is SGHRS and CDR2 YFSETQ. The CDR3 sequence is CASSLNTGLSYEQYF. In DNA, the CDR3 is TGCGCCAGCAGCCTAAATACAGGGCTCTCCTACGAGCAGTACTTC.

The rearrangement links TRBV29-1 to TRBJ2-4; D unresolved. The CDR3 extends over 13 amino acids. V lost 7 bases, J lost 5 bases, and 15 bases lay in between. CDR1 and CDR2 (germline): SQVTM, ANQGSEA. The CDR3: CSAKSGTQNIQYF. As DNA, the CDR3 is TGCAGCGCAAAATCGGGCACTCAAAACATTCAGTACTTC.

CDR3 coding DNA: TGTGCCAGCAGTGAAGGCCGCAGGGAATTCACCGGGGAGCTGTTTTTT. Translation: CASSEGRREFTGELFF. The genes are TRBV6-1 and TRBJ2-2, with D maybe TRBD1 (5 bases). Germline CDR1 and CDR2: MNHNS and SASEGT. The V end was cut by 1 base, the J end by 4 bases, with 13 bases between. This CDR3 is built from 16 residues.

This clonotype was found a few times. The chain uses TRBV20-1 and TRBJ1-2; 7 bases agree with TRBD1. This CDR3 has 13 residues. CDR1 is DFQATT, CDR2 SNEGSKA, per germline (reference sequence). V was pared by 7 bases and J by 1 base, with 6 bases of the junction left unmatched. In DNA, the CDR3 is TGCAGTGGGTCACGGGACAGTAACTATGGCTACACCTTC. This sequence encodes CSGSRDSNYGYTF.

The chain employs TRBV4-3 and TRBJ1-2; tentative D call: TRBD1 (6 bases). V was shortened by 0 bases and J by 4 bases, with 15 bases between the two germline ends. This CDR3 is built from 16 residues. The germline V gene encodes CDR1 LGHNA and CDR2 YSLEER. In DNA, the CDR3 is TGCGCCAGCAGCCAAGATGGGGGCACCGGCCCCTATGGCTACACCTTC. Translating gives CASSQDGGTGPYGYTF.

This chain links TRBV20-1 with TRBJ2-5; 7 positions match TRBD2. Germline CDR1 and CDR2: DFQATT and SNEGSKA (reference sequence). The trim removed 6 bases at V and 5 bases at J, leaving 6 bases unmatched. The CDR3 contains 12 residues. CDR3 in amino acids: CSATGTKETQYF. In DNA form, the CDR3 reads TGCAGTGCCACCGGGACTAAGGAGACCCAGTACTTC.

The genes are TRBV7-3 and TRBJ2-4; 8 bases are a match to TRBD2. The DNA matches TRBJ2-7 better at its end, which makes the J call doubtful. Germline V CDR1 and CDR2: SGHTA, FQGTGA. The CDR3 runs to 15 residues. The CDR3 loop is CASSPDGTRTYEQYF. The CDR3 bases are TGTGCCAGCAGCCCCGACGGGACTAGAACCTACGAGCAGTACTTC.

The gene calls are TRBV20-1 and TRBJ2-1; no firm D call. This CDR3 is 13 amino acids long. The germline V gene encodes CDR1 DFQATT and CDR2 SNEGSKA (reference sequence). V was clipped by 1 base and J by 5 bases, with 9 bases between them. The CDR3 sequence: CSARVPENNEQFF. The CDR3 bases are TGCAGTGCTAGAGTTCCGGAGAACAATGAGCAGTTCTTC.

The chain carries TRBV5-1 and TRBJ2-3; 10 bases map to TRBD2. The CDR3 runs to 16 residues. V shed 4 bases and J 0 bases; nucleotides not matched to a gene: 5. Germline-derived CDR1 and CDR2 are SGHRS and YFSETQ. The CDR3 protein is CASSTGTSASTDTQYF. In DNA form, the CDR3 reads TGCGCCAGCAGCACAGGGACTAGCGCTAGCACAGATACGCAGTATTTT.

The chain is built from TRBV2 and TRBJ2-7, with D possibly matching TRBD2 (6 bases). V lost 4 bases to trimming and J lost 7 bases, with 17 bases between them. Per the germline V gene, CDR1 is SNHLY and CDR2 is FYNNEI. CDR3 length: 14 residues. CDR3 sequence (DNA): TGTGCCAGCAGTGGTACTAGCCGGTTTAATGAGCAGTACTTC. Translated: CASSGTSRFNEQYF. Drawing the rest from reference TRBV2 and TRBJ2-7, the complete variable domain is EPEVTQTPSHQVTQMGQEVILRCVPISNHLYFYWYRQILGQKVEFLVSFYNNEISEKSEIFDDQFSVERPDGSNFTLKIRSTKLEDSAMYFCASSGTSRFNEQYFGPGTRLTVT.

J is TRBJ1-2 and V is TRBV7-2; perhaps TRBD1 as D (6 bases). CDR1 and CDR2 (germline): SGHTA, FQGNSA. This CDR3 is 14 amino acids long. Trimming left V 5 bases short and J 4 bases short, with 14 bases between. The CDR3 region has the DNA TGTGCCAGCAGCCTTCGGACAGAAGGCTATGGCTACACCTTC. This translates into CASSLRTEGYGYTF.

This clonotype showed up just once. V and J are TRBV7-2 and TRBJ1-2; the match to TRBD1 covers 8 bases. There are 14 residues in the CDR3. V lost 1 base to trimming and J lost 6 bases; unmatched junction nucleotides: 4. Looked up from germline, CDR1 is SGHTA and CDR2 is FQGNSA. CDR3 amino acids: CASSLEQGGHGYTF. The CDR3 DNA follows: TGTGCCAGCAGCTTAGAACAGGGGGGACATGGCTACACCTTC.

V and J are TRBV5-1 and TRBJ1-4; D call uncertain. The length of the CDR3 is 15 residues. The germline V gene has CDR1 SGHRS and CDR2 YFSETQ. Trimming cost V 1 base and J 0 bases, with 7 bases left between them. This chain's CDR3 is CASSLMTATNEKLFF. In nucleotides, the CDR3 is TGCGCCAGCAGCTTGATGACCGCAACTAATGAAAAACTGTTTTTT.

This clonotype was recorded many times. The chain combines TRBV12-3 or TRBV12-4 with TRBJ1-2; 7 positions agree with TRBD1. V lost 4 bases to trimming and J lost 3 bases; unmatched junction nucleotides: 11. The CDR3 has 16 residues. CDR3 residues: CASSSPLKGQDYGYTF. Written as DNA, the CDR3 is TGTGCCAGCAGTTCCCCCCTTAAAGGACAGGACTATGGCTACACCTTC.